Given below is one TCR beta chain in context. These data originate in a study of blood T cell repertoires in COVID-19. In the study overall: COVID-19 samples, acute and convalescent, were from the United States, Italy and Spain. T cells, B-cell-depleted T cells, or PBMCs provided the cDNA or gDNA that served as material.

As handled by the study authors: Quantification of nucleated cells was approximated via reference gene primer amplification. The assay was immunoSEQ multiplex PCR, and TCRdb's table has in-frame clones only and misses some. The V and J calls and the clone size are those of that table, but D and trimming were determined from the DNA. This table has around 230,000 clones, 70% to 85% appearing once. The germline CDR1 and CDR2 sequences are LNHDA and SQIVND (reference sequence). This CDR3 has 16 amino acids. The V end lost 4 bases, the J end lost 0 bases, and 15 bases lay between the germline ends. The sequenced material came from peripheral blood. The chain uses TRBV19 and TRBJ1-2, with D possibly being TRBD1 (6 bases). This clonotype was obtained from an elderly woman with acute or convalescent COVID-19. The DNA of the CDR3 is TGTGCCAGTAGTACGGGACACCACAAAACTAACTATGGCTACACCTTC. Translation: CASSTGHHKTNYGYTF.